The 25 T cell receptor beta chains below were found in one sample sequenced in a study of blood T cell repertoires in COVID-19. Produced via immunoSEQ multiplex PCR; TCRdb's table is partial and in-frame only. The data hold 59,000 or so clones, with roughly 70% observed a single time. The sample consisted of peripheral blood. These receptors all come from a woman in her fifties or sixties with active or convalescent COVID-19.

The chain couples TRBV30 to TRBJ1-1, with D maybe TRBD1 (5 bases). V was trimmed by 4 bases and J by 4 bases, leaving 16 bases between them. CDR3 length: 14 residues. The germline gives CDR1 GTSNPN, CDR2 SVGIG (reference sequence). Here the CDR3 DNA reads TGTGCCTGGACCCAACGGGGGGGAGGCACTGAAGCTTTCTTT. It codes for CAWTQRGGGTEAFF.

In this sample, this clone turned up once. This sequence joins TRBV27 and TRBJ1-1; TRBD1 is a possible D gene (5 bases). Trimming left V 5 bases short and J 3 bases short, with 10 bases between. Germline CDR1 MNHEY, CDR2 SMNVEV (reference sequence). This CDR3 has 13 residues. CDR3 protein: CASSATAYTEAFF. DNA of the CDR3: TGTGCCAGCAGTGCGACAGCCTACACTGAAGCTTTCTTT.

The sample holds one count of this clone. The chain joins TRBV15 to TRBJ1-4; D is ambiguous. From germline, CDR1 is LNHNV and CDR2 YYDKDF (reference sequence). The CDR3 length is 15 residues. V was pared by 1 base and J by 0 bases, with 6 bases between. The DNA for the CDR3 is TGTGCCACCAGCAGAGGGGGAGCAACTAATGAAAAACTGTTTTTT. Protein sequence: CATSRGGATNEKLFF.

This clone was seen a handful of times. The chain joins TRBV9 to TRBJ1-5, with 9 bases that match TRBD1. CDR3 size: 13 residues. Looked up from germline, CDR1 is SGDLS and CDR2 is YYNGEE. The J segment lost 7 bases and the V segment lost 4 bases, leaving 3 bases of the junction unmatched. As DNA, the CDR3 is TGTGCCAGCAGCCCGGGACAGGGACAGCCCCAGCATTTT. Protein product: CASSPGQGQPQHF.

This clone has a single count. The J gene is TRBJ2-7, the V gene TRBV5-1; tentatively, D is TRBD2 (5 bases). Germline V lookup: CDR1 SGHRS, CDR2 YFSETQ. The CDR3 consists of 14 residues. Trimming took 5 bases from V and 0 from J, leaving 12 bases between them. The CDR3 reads CASRRQEDSYEQYF. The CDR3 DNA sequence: TGCGCCAGCAGGCGCCAGGAGGACTCCTACGAGCAGTACTTC.

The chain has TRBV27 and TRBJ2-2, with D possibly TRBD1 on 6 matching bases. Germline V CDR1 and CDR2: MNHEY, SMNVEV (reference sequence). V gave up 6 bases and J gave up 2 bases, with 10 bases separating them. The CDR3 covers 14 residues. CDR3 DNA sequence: TGTGCCAGCAGAGGACAGCTTAACACCGGGGAGCTGTTTTTT. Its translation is CASRGQLNTGELFF.

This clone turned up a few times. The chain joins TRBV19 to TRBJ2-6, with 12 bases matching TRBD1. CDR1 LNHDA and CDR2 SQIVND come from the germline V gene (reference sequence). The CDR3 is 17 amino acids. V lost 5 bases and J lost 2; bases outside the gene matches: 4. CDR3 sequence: CASSAGTGGAGANVLTF. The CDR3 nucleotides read TGTGCCAGTAGTGCAGGGACAGGGGGCGCTGGGGCCAACGTCCTGACTTTC.

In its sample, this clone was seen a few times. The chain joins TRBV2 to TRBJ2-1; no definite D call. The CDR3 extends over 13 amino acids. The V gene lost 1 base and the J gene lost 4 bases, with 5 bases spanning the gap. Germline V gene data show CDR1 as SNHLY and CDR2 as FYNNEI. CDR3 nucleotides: TGTGCCAGCAGTGAAGGCGTGTACAATGAGCAGTTCTTC. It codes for CASSEGVYNEQFF.

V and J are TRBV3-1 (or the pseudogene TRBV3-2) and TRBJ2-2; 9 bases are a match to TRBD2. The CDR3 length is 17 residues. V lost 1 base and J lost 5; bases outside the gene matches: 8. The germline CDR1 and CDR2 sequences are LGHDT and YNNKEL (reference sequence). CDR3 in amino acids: CASSQGLAGGRTGELFF. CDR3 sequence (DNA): TGTGCCAGCAGCCAAGGCTTGGCGGGAGGGCGAACCGGGGAGCTGTTTTTT.

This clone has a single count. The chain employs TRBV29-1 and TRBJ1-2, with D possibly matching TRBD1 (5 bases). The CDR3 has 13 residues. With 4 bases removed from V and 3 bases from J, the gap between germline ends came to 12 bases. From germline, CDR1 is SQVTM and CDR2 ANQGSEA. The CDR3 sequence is CSVGRALDYGYTF. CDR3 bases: TGCAGCGTTGGCAGGGCCCTAGACTATGGCTACACCTTC.

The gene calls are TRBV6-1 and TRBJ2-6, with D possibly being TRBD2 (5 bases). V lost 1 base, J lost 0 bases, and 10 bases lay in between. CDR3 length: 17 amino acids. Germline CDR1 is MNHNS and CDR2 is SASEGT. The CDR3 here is CASSEVEGYSGANVLTF. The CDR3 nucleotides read TGTGCCAGCAGTGAAGTTGAGGGTTACTCTGGGGCCAACGTCCTGACTTTC.

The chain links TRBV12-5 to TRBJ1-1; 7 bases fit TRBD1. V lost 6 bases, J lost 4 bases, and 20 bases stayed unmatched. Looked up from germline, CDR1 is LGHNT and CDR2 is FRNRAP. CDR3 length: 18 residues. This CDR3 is CASGLTPGQPEVSTEAFF. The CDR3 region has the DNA TGTGCTAGTGGCCTCACCCCGGGACAGCCTGAGGTAAGCACTGAAGCTTTCTTT.

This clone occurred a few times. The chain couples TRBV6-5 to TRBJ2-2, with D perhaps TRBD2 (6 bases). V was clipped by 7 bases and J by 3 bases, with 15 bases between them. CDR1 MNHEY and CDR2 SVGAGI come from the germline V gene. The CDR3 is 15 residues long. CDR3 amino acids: CASNRLVGDTGELFF. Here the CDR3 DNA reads TGTGCCAGCAATCGACTAGTGGGAGACACCGGGGAGCTGTTTTTT.

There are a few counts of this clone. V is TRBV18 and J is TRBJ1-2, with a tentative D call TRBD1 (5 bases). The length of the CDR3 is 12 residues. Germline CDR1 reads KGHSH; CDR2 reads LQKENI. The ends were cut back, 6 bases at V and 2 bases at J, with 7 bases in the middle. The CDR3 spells CASSGGNYGYTF. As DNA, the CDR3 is TGTGCCAGCTCGGGGGGAAACTATGGCTACACCTTC.

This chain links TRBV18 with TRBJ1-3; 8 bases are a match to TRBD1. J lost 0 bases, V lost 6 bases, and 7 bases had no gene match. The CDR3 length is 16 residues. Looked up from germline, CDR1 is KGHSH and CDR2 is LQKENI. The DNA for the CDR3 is TGTGCCAGCTCCGGTTCAGGGGGCGGCTCTGGAAACACCATATATTTT. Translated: CASSGSGGGSGNTIYF. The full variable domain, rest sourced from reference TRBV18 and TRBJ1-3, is NAGVMQNPRHLVRRRGQEARLRCSPMKGHSHVYWYRQLPEEGLKFMVYLQKENIIDESGMPKERFSAEFPKEGPSILRIQQVVRGDSAAYFCASSGSGGGSGNTIYFGEGSWLTVV.

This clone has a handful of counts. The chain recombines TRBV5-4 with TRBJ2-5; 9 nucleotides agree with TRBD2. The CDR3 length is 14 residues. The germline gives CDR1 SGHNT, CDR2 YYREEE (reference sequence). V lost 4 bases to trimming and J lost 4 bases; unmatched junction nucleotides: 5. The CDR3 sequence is CASSQGLALETQYF. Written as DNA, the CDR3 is TGTGCCAGCAGCCAGGGACTAGCCCTAGAGACCCAGTACTTC. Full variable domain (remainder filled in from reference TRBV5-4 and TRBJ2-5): ETGVTQSPTHLIKTRGQQVTLRCSSQSGHNTVSWYQQALGQGPQFIFQYYREEENGRGNFPPRFSGLQFPNYSSELNVNALELDDSALYLCASSQGLALETQYFGPGTRLLVL.

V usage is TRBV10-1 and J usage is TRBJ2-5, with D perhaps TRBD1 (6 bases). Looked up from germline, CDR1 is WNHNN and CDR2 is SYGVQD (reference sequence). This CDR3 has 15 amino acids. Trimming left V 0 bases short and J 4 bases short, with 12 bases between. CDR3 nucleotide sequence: TGCGCCAGCAGTGAGTCGATAGGGGGAGCAGAGACCCAGTACTTC. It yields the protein CASSESIGGAETQYF.

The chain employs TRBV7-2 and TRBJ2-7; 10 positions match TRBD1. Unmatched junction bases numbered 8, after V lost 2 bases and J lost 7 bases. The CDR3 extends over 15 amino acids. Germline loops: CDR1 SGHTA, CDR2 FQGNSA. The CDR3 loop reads CASSLRDRGLKEQYF. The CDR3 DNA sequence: TGTGCCAGCAGCTTAAGGGACAGGGGATTAAAGGAGCAGTACTTC.

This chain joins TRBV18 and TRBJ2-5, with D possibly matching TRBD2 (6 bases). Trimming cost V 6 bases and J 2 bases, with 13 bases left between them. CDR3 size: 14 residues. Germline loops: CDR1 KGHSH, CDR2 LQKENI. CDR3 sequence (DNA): TGTGCCAGCTCCCCCCGGGGGTGGCAAGAGACCCAGTACTTC. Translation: CASSPRGWQETQYF. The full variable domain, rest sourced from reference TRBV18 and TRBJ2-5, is NAGVMQNPRHLVRRRGQEARLRCSPMKGHSHVYWYRQLPEEGLKFMVYLQKENIIDESGMPKERFSAEFPKEGPSILRIQQVVRGDSAAYFCASSPRGWQETQYFGPGTRLLVL.

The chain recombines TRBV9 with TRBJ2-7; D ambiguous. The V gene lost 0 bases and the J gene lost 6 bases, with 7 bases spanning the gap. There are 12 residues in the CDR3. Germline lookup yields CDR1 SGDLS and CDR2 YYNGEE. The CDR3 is CASSVVPGEQYF. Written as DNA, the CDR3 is TGTGCCAGCAGCGTAGTCCCCGGCGAGCAGTACTTC.

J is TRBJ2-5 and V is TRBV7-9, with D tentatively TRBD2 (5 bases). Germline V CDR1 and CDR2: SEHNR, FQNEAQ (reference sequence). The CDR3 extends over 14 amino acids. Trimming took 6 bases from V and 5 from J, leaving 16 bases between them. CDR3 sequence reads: CASREALGYETQYF. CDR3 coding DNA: TGTGCCAGCAGGGAGGCACTAGGGTACGAGACCCAGTACTTC.

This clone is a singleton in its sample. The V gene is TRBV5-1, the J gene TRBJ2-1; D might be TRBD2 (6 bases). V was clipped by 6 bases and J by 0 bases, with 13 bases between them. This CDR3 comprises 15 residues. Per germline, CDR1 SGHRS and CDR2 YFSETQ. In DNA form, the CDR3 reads TGCGCCAGCAACCCCGGGGGTGGCTCCTACAATGAGCAGTTCTTC. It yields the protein CASNPGGGSYNEQFF.

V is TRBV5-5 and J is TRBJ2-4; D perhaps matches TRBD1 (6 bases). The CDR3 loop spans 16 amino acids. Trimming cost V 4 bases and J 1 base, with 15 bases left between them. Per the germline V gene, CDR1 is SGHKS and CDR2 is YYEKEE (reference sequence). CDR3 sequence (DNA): TGTGCCAGCAGCCTGGGTGGGGACATCGCCAAAAACATTCAGTACTTC. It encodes CASSLGGDIAKNIQYF.

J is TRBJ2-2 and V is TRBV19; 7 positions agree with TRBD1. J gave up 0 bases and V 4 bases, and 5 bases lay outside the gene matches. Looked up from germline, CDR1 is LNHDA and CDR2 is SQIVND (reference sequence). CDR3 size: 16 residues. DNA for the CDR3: TGTGCCAGTAGTACGAGGGACAGAACGAACACCGGGGAGCTGTTTTTT. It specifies CASSTRDRTNTGELFF. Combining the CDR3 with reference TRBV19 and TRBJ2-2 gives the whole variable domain DGGITQSPKYLFRKEGQNVTLSCEQNLNHDAMYWYRQDPGQGLRLIYYSQIVNDFQKGDIAEGYSVSREKKESFPLTVTSAQKNPTAFYLCASSTRDRTNTGELFFGEGSRLTVL.

The CDR3 protein is CASSNPLGAGGTAKNIQYF. CDR3 nucleotide sequence: TGTGCCAGTAGTAACCCTCTAGGGGCGGGAGGAACGGCCAAAAACATTCAGTACTTC. The V call is TRBV19, the J call TRBJ2-4, with 8 bases that match TRBD2. The V gene end was trimmed by 4 bases and the J gene end by 1 base; junction bases not matched to a gene: 15. This CDR3 contains 19 residues. Per the germline V gene, CDR1 is LNHDA and CDR2 is SQIVND (reference sequence).